This T cell receptor (beta chain) is drawn from a study of blood T cell repertoires in COVID-19. The CDR3 is 13 residues long. Trimming removed 3 bases at V and 7 bases at J, with 12 bases between. Germline CDR1 and CDR2: MNHEY and SMNVEV (reference sequence). Repertoires were generated with immunoSEQ multiplex PCR, while TCRdb's copy carries only in-frame clones and drops some. The data show 130,000 to 150,000 clones, 70% to 90% seen once. This receptor was identified in a woman in her sixties or seventies with COVID-19, enrolled during active disease. Sequencing input: peripheral blood. The rearrangement links TRBV27 to TRBJ1-1; no reliable D call. CDR3: CASSFTAAGEAFF. In nucleotides, the CDR3 is TGTGCCAGCAGTTTTACAGCCGCCGGTGAAGCTTTCTTT.